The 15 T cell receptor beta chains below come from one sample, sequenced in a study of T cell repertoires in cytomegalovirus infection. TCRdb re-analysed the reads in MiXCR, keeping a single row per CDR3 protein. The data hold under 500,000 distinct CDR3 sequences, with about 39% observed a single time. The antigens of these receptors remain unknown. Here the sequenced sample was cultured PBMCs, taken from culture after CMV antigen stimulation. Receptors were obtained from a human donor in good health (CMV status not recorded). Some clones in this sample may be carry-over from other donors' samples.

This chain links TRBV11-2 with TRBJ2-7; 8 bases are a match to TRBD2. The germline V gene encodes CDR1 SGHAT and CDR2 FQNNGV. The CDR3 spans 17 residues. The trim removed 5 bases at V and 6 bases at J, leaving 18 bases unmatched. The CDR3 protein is CASSPKGIAGIGGEQYF. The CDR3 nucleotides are TGTGCCAGCAGCCCCAAGGGGATAGCGGGAATCGGGGGCGAGCAGTACTTC.

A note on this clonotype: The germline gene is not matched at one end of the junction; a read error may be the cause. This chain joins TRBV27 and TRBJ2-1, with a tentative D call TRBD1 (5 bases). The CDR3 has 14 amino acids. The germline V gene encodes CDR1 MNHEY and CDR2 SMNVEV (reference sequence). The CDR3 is CASSLGQIYNERFF. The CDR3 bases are TGTGCCAGCAGTTTGGGGCAAATCTACAATGAGCGGTTCTTC.

DNA of the CDR3: TGTGCCAGCACCCCAGGACAGACCAACTATGGCTACACCTTC. This gives the protein CASTPGQTNYGYTF. J is TRBJ1-2 and V is TRBV6-1; possibly TRBD1 for D (6 bases). The CDR3 runs 14 residues. The V end lost 7 bases, the J end lost 2 bases, and 14 bases lay between the germline ends. From germline, CDR1 is MNHNS and CDR2 SASEGT.

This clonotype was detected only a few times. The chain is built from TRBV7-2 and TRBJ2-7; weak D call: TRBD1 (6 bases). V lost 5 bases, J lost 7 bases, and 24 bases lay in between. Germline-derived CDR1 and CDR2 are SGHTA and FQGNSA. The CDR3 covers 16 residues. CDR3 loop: CASSPRRFRGEEEQYF. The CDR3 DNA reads TGTGCCAGCAGCCCCCGGCGTTTCAGGGGCGAGGAGGAGCAGTACTTC.

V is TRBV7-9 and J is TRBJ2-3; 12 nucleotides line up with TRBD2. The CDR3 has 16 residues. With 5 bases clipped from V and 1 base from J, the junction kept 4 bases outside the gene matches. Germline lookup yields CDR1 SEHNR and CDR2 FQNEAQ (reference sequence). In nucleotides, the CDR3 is TGTGCCAGCAGCGGAAGACTAGCGGGAGGCACAGATACGCAGTATTTT. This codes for CASSGRLAGGTDTQYF.

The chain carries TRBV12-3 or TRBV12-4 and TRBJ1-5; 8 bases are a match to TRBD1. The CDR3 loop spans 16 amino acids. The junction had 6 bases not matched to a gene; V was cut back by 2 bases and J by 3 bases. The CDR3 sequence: CASSLSAGGVNQPQHF. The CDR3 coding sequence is TGTGCCAGCAGTTTAAGTGCAGGGGGCGTCAATCAGCCCCAGCATTTT.

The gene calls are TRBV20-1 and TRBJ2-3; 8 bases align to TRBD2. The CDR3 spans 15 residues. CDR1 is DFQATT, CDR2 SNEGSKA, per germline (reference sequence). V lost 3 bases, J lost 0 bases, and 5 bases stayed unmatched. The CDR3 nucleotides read TGCAGTGCTAGCCGGGGGGGGGTCAGCACAGATACGCAGTATTTT. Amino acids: CSASRGGVSTDTQYF.

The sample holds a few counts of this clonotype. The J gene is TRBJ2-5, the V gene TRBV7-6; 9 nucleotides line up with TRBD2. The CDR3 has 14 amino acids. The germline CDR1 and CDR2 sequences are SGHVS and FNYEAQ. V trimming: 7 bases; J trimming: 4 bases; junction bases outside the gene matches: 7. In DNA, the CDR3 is TGTGCCAGCACCCTAGCGGGGAGGCGAGAGACCCAGTACTTC. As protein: CASTLAGRRETQYF.

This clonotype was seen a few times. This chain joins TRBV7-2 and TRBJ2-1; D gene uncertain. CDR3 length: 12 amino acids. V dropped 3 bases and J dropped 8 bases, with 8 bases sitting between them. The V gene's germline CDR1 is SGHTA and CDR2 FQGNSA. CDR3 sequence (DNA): TGTGCCAGCAGCTTTTTTTTGTATGAGCAGTTCTTC. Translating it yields CASSFFLYEQFF.

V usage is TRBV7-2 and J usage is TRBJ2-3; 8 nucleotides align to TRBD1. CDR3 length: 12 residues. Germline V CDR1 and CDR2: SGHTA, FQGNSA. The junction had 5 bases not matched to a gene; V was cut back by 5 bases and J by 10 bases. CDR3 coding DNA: TGTGCCAGCAGCCCGCCGGGACAGGCGCAGTATTTT. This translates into CASSPPGQAQYF.

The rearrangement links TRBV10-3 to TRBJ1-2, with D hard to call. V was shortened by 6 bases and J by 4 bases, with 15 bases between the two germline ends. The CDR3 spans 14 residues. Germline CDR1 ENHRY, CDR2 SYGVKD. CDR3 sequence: CAIREGSTGYGYTF. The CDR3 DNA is TGTGCCATCAGAGAAGGGTCGACCGGCTATGGCTACACCTTC.

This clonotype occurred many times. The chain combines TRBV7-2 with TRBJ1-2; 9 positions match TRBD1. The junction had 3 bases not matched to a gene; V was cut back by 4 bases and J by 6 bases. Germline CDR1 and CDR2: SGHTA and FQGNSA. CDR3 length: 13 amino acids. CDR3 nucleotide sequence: TGTGCCAGCAGCTCGGGACAGGGTCATGGCTACACCTTC. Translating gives CASSSGQGHGYTF. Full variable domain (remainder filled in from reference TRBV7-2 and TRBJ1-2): GAGVSQSPSNKVTEKGKDVELRCDPISGHTALYWYRQSLGQGLEFLIYFQGNSAPDKSGLPSDRFSAERTGGSVSTLTIQRTQQEDSAVYLCASSSGQGHGYTFGSGTRLTVV.

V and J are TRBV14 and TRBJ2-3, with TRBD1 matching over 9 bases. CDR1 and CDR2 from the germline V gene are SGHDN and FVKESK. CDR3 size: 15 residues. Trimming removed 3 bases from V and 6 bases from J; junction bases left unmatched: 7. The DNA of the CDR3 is TGTGCCAGCAGCCAGCCGGGACAGGGTCCGGATACGCAGTATTTT. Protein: CASSQPGQGPDTQYF.

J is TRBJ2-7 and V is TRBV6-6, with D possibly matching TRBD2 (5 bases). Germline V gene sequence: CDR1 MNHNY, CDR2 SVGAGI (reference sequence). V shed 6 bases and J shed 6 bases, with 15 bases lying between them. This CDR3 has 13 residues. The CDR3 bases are TGTGCCAGCAGAGACCCCGGGGTTGTCGAGCAGTACTTC. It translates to CASRDPGVVEQYF.

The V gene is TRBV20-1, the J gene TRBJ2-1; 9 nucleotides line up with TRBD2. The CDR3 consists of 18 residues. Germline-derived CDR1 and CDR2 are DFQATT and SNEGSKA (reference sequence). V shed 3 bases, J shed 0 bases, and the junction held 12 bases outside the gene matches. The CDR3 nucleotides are TGCAGTGCTAGGGGGACTAGCTCTTCCTTCGACTCCTACAATGAGCAGTTCTTC. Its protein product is CSARGTSSSFDSYNEQFF.